This TCR beta chain originates from a study of quantifying T cell responses using KT2 cells. Overall study context: RNA was reverse transcribed with TCR alpha and beta constant-region primers.

Trimming cost V 2 bases and J 0 bases, with 11 bases left between them. The CDR3 runs to 16 residues. Germline lookup yields CDR1 MDHEN and CDR2 SYDVKM. General observations from the study: KT2 clone alpha and beta sequence counts scaled linearly with input KT2 cell number.

Each cDNA got a UMI-containing oligo ligated at its 3' end. First-round PCR used roughly 4 cycles and beta primers RC1.1 and RC1.2 covering TRBC1 and TRBC2. TCRdb fed the UMI-ligation and nested PCR reads into MiXCR, producing one record per CDR3 protein. The table includes 42,000 or so distinct CDR3 sequences, 15% to 20% detected once. Known numbers of the T cell clone KT2 were added to PBMC. Concerning this clonotype: What it recognizes is unknown.

Material: PBMCs spiked with cells of the T cell clone KT2. This sequence joins TRBV28 and TRBJ2-1; unclear D gene. The receptor was isolated from a human donor. The CDR3 reads CASSLMTQSSYNEQFF. CDR3 DNA: TGTGCCAGCAGTTTAATGACCCAGAGCTCCTACAATGAGCAGTTCTTC. Full variable domain (outside the CDR3, taken from reference TRBV28 and TRBJ2-1): DVKVTQSSRYLVKRTGEKVFLECVQDMDHENMFWYRQDPGLGLRLIYFSYDVKMKEKGDIPEGYSVSREKKERFSLILESASTNQTSMYLCASSLMTQSSYNEQFFGPGTRLTVL.